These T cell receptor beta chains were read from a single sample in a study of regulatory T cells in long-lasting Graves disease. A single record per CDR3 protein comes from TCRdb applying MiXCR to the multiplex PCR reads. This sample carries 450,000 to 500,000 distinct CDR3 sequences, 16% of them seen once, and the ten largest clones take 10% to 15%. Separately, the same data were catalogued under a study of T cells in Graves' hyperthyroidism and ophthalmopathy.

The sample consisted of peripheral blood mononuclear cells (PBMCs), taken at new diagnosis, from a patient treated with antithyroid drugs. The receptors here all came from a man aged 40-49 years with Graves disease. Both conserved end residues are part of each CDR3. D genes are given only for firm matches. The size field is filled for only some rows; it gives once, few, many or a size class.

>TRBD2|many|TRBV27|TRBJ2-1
CASSLREGREQFF
TGTGCCAGCAGTTTACGGGAGGGACGTGAGCAGTTCTTC
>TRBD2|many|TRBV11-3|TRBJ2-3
CASSRLAGGRADTQYF
TGTGCCAGCAGCAGACTAGCGGGAGGGAGGGCAGATACGCAGTATTTT
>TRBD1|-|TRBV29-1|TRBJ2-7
CSVETGQGDEQYF
TGCAGCGTGGAAACGGGACAGGGCGACGAGCAGTACTTC
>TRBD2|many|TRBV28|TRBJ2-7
CASRHPGTSGRRNEQYF
TGTGCCAGCAGACACCCCGGGACTAGCGGGAGGAGGAACGAGCAGTACTTC
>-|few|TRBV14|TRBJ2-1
CASSLLTVANEQFF
TGTGCCAGCAGCCTTCTCACAGTGGCCAATGAGCAGTTCTTC
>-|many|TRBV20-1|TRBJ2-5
CSARDARSETQYF
TGCAGTGCTAGAGATGCCAGGTCCGAGACCCAGTACTTC
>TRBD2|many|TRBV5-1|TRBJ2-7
CASSLGTSGNEQYF
TGCGCCAGCAGCTTGGGGACTAGCGGGAACGAGCAGTACTTC
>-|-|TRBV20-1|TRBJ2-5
CSATHQETQYF
TGCAGTGCGACGCACCAAGAGACCCAGTACTTC
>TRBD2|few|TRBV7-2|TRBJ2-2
CASSPGTRYTGELFF
TGTGCCAGCAGCCCTGGGACTAGATACACCGGGGAGCTGTTTTTT
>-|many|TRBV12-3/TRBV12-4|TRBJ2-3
CASSHNTDTQYF
TGTGCCAGCAGTCACAACACAGATACGCAGTATTTT
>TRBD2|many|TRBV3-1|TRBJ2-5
CASSRTSGETQYF
TGTGCCAGCAGCCGGACTAGCGGGGAGACCCAGTACTTC
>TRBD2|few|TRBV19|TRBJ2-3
CASSISAGVDTQYF
TGTGCCAGTAGTATATCAGCGGGAGTGGATACGCAGTATTTT
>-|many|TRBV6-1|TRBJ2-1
CASSDGISSYNEQFF
TGTGCCAGCAGTGATGGAATAAGCTCCTACAATGAGCAGTTCTTC
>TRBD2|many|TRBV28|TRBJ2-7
CASSFPGGSEQYF
TGTGCCAGCAGTTTCCCCGGGGGGAGTGAGCAGTACTTC
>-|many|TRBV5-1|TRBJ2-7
CASSEGAGPSEQYF
TGCGCCAGCAGCGAGGGCGCCGGACCTAGCGAGCAGTACTTC
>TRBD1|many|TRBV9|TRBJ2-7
CASSLGQVADEQYF
TGTGCCAGCAGCTTGGGACAGGTAGCCGACGAGCAGTACTTC
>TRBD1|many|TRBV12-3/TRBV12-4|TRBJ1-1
CASRNKAGTGEAFF
TGTGCCAGCAGGAACAAGGCCGGGACAGGTGAAGCTTTCTTT
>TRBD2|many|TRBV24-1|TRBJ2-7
CATSDRTSGRPYEQYF
TGTGCCACCAGTGATCGGACTAGCGGGAGGCCCTACGAGCAGTACTTC
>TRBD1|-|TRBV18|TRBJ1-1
CASSLKGAENTEAFF
TGTGCCAGCTCACTCAAGGGGGCCGAGAACACTGAAGCTTTCTTT
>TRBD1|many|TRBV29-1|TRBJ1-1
CSVRDSPPWDTEAFF
TGCAGCGTACGGGACAGCCCCCCATGGGACACTGAAGCTTTCTTT
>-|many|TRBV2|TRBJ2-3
CASSLPGTPDTDTQYF
TGTGCCAGCAGCCTTCCCGGGACTCCTGACACAGATACGCAGTATTTT
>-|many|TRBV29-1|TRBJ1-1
CSLSLGAVGTEAFF
TGCAGCCTCTCCTTAGGGGCTGTTGGGACTGAAGCTTTCTTT
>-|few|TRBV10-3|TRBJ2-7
CAIALGRESYEQYF
TGTGCCATCGCACTGGGCAGGGAATCCTACGAGCAGTACTTC
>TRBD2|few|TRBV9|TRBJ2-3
CASSVTSGKAHTQYF
TGTGCCAGCAGCGTAACTAGCGGTAAGGCACATACGCAGTATTTT
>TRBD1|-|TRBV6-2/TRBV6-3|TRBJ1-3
CASRQLPGQSSGNTIYF
TGTGCCAGCAGACAACTACCGGGACAGAGCTCTGGAAACACCATATATTTT
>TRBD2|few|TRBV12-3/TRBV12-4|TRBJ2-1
CASSSTSDEQFF
TGTGCCAGCAGCTCGACTAGCGATGAGCAGTTCTTC
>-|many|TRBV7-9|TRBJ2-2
CASSKGSNGELFF
TGTGCCAGCAGCAAGGGGAGCAACGGGGAGCTGTTTTTT
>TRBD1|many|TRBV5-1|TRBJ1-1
CASSWGQGGTEAFF
TGCGCCAGCAGCTGGGGACAGGGTGGCACTGAAGCTTTCTTT
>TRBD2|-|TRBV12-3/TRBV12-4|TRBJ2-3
CASSTSFPGLAVKGDTQYF
TGTGCCAGCAGTACAAGCTTCCCGGGACTAGCGGTTAAAGGAGATACGCAGTATTTT